Below are 5 T cell receptor beta chains sequenced from a single sample in a study of shared clonotypes between healthy human individuals. Some clones are missing from TCRdb's copy, which holds only in-frame ones; the method was immunoSEQ multiplex PCR. This sample carries just over 2,000,000 clones, about 95% of them seen once, and the ten largest clones take more than 0.1%. The sequenced sample consisted of naive CD4+ T cells sorted from blood. Subset specified: CD45RA+ positively selected. These receptors were taken from a man aged 18 to 30 in good health.

This sequence joins TRBV10-3 and TRBJ1-1; no clear D gene. V shed 10 bases and J shed 7 bases, with 16 bases lying between them. CDR1 is ENHRY and CDR2 is SYGVKD in the germline V gene. The CDR3 loop spans 12 amino acids. The CDR3 DNA follows: TGTGCCAGTGAGGGTACGCATTATGAAGCTTTCTTT. Translating gives CASEGTHYEAFF.

The table lists this clone with a count of one. This rearrangement joins TRBV5-6 to TRBJ2-7; TRBD1 matches at 7 bases. Germline V gene sequence: CDR1 SGHDT, CDR2 YYEEEE. Trimming removed 4 bases from V and 4 bases from J; junction bases left unmatched: 14. The CDR3 length is 16 residues. DNA for the CDR3: TGTGCCAGCAGCCTCTCCCCCGACAGGGTTTCGTACGAGCAGTACTTC. It codes for CASSLSPDRVSYEQYF.

The chain is built from TRBV5-1 and TRBJ1-2; tentatively, D is TRBD1 (6 bases). This CDR3 has 13 residues. The ends were cut back, 4 bases at V and 4 bases at J, with 11 bases in the middle. Germline V gene data show CDR1 as SGHRS and CDR2 as YFSETQ. CDR3 in DNA: TGCGCCAGCAGCGGAACAGGGACCTATGGCTACACCTTC. This translates into CASSGTGTYGYTF.

V gene TRBV5-1 combines with J gene TRBJ1-2, with D possibly TRBD1 on 6 matching bases. The CDR3 runs to 14 residues. Trimming shortened V by 0 bases and J by 8 bases, and 14 bases separated the two germline ends. Germline V gene sequence: CDR1 SGHRS, CDR2 YFSETQ. CDR3 in DNA: TGCGCCAGCAGCTTGGATCCACAGGGCAACGGCTACACCTTC. This encodes CASSLDPQGNGYTF.

Written as DNA, the CDR3 is TGTGCCAGCAGCTTAGGGGACAGGCTGTTTTTT. Translating gives CASSLGDRLFF. The chain combines TRBV11-3 with TRBJ2-2; 7 bases are shared with TRBD1. The CDR3 extends over 11 amino acids. Losses at the gene ends were 1 base for V and 13 bases for J; bases not matched to a gene: 0. From germline, CDR1 is SGHNT and CDR2 YENEEA.